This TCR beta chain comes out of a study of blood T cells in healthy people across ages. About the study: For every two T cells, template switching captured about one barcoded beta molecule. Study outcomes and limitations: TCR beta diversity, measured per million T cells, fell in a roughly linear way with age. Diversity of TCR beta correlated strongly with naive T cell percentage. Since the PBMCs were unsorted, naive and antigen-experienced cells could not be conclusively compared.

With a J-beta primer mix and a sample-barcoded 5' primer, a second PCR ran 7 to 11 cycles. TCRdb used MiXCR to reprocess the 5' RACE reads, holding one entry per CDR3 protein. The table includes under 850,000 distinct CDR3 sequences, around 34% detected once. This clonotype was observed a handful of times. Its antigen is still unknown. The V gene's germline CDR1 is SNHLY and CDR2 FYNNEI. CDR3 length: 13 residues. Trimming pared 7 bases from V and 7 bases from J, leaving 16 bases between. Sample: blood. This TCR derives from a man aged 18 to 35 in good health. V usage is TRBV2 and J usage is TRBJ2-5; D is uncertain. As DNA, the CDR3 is TGTGCCAGCACTAACCCCCCGGCTAGGACCCAGTACTTC. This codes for CASTNPPARTQYF.